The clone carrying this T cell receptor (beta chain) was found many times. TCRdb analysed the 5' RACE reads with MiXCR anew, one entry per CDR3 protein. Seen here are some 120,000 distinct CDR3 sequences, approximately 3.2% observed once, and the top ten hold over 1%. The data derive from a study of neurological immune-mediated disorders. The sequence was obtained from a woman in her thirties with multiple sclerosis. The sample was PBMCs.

The CDR3 coding sequence is TGTGCCAGCAGTCCCGCCCTTGGCGGGAGCAGGTCAGATACGCAGTATTTT. This encodes CASSPALGGSRSDTQYF. V usage is TRBV12-3 or TRBV12-4 and J usage is TRBJ2-3, with TRBD2 matching over 7 bases. J lost 4 bases, V lost 5 bases, and 15 bases had no gene match. The CDR3 length is 17 residues.